These T cell receptor beta chains were read from a single sample in a study of T cell responses to AZD1222 COVID-19 vaccine. Assay used: immunoSEQ multiplex PCR; TCRdb lists only in-frame clones, some missing. Counted here are under 150,000 clones, 85% to 90% occurring once; the ten biggest clones make up 8.4%. The material sequenced was peripheral blood, taken on day 0 of AZD1222 vaccination. The receptors here all came from an adult in good health. Each CDR3 is given with its conserved first and last residue. The order of the fields is J gene, D gene, V gene, clone size, CDR3 DNA, CDR3 protein. The D gene is left open where the match is weak. Clone sizes are given selectively: once, few, many, or a class where the clone is expanded.

J: TRBJ2-1
D: -
V: TRBV6-5
size: -
DNA: TGTGCCAGCAGGTACCGGGCTAGCTACAATGAGCAGTTCTTC
CDR3: CASRYRASYNEQFF

J: TRBJ2-7
D: TRBD1
V: TRBV18
size: -
DNA: TGTGCCAGCTCACCCCGAGCGCGGGACAGGGGGATCTCCTACGAGCAGTACTTC
CDR3: CASSPRARDRGISYEQYF

J: TRBJ2-7
D: -
V: TRBV19
size: -
DNA: TGTGCCAGTAGTATAGGGGGGGGGCCTTCCTACGAGCAGTACTTC
CDR3: CASSIGGGPSYEQYF

J: TRBJ2-2
D: -
V: TRBV19
size: -
DNA: TGTGCCAGTAGTGGAAATGGGGGGTCTTTTTCCCGGGAGCTGTTTTTT
CDR3: CASSGNGGSFSRELFF

J: TRBJ2-7
D: TRBD2
V: TRBV4-2
size: -
DNA: TGTGCCAGCAGCCAAGCGACTAGCCCCTACGAGCAGTACTTC
CDR3: CASSQATSPYEQYF

J: TRBJ1-2
D: -
V: TRBV9
size: -
DNA: TGTGCCAGCAGCGTAGTGGGGGAGAACTATGGCTACACCTTC
CDR3: CASSVVGENYGYTF

J: TRBJ1-1
D: -
V: TRBV7-9
size: -
DNA: TGTGCCAGCAGCCCGCCCCGAGGGGGGCGCGGCACTGAAGCTTTCTTT
CDR3: CASSPPRGGRGTEAFF

J: TRBJ2-2
D: -
V: TRBV6-4
size: few
DNA: TGTGCCAGCAGTGACAGGGTTCACGGGGAGCTGTTTTTT
CDR3: CASSDRVHGELFF

J: TRBJ2-1
D: TRBD2
V: TRBV12-5
size: -
DNA: TGTGCTAGTGGTTCGGACGGGGGGGGTGAGCAGTTCTTC
CDR3: CASGSDGGGEQFF

J: TRBJ1-5
D: -
V: TRBV7-2
size: -
DNA: TGTGCCAGCAGCCCTTTCGGGTCGAGCAATCAGCCCCAGCATTTT
CDR3: CASSPFGSSNQPQHF

J: TRBJ1-6
D: -
V: TRBV3-1/TRBV3-2
size: -
DNA: TGTGCCAGCAGCCAAGGGACAACAAATTCACCCCTCCACTTT
CDR3: CASSQGTTNSPLHF

J: TRBJ2-7
D: TRBD2
V: TRBV13
size: -
DNA: TGTGCCAGCAGCTCAGGACTAGCGGGAGGGCCCTCCTACGAGCAGTACTTC
CDR3: CASSSGLAGGPSYEQYF

J: TRBJ2-1
D: TRBD1
V: TRBV24-1
size: -
DNA: TGTGCCACCAGTGATGCTCGGACAGGGATAGTACAGGGCGAGCAGTTCTTC
CDR3: CATSDARTGIVQGEQFF

J: TRBJ2-7
D: -
V: TRBV28
size: -
DNA: TGTGCCAGCAGCTCTACAGGGGGGGGCGAGCAGTACTTC
CDR3: CASSSTGGGEQYF

J: TRBJ1-5
D: TRBD1
V: TRBV24-1
size: -
DNA: TGTGCCACCAGTGCCCGGGACAGCAGGCAGCCCCAGCATTTT
CDR3: CATSARDSRQPQHF

J: TRBJ2-3
D: -
V: TRBV5-6
size: -
DNA: TGTGCCAGCAGCTTGTTGGTGAACACAGATACGCAGTATTTT
CDR3: CASSLLVNTDTQYF

J: TRBJ1-5
D: -
V: TRBV28
size: once
DNA: TGTGCCAGCAGCCGGATTCATAGCAATCAGCCCCAGCATTTT
CDR3: CASSRIHSNQPQHF

J: TRBJ1-3
D: -
V: TRBV9
size: -
DNA: TGTGCCAGCAGCACCGGACATGGACCCAACTCTGGAAACACCATATATTTT
CDR3: CASSTGHGPNSGNTIYF

J: TRBJ1-5
D: TRBD1
V: TRBV6-5
size: -
DNA: TGTGCCAGCAGTTCAGGGGGAGGTCAGCCCCAGCATTTT
CDR3: CASSSGGGQPQHF

J: TRBJ2-7
D: -
V: TRBV9
size: once
DNA: TGTGCCAGCAGCGCGAACTACGAGCAGTACTTC
CDR3: CASSANYEQYF

J: TRBJ2-6
D: TRBD1
V: TRBV29-1
size: -
DNA: TGCAGCGTAAGACAGGGGCCAAACTCTGGGGCCAACGTCCTGACTTTC
CDR3: CSVRQGPNSGANVLTF

J: TRBJ1-5
D: TRBD1
V: TRBV7-8
size: few
DNA: TGTGCCAGCAGCCAGGGACAGGGGGCGGGTCAGCCCCAGCATTTT
CDR3: CASSQGQGAGQPQHF

J: TRBJ1-2
D: -
V: TRBV19
size: once
DNA: TGTGCCAGTAGTATAGCCGTTACAGAGTATGGCTACACCTTC
CDR3: CASSIAVTEYGYTF

J: TRBJ1-3
D: -
V: TRBV6-1
size: -
DNA: TGTGCCAGCAGTGAGGGGGGTTCTGGAAACACCATATATTTT
CDR3: CASSEGGSGNTIYF

J: TRBJ2-7
D: TRBD2
V: TRBV2
size: -
DNA: TGTGCCAGCAGGGAACTAGCGGCAAGCTCCTACGAGCAGTACTTC
CDR3: CASRELAASSYEQYF

J: TRBJ1-1
D: TRBD1
V: TRBV28
size: -
DNA: TGTGCCAGCACTTGGACAGGGCGGAAGAACACTGAAGCTTTCTTT
CDR3: CASTWTGRKNTEAFF

J: TRBJ1-4
D: -
V: TRBV6-5
size: once
DNA: TGTGCCAGCAGTTATATGCAGGGCAGGAAACTGTTTTTT
CDR3: CASSYMQGRKLFF

J: TRBJ1-2
D: -
V: TRBV29-1
size: -
DNA: TGCAGCGTTGAAGACCAGGTCAACTATGGCTACACCTTC
CDR3: CSVEDQVNYGYTF

J: TRBJ2-2
D: TRBD2
V: TRBV9
size: -
DNA: TGTGCCAGCAGCGTAGTGGCGGGGGACCTCACCGGGGAGCTGTTTTTT
CDR3: CASSVVAGDLTGELFF

J: TRBJ2-7
D: -
V: TRBV25-1
size: -
DNA: TGTGCCAGCAGTGAATATGGCAGGGGAAAGGGATCCAACGAGCAGTACTTC
CDR3: CASSEYGRGKGSNEQYF

J: TRBJ2-2
D: TRBD2
V: TRBV24-1
size: -
DNA: TGTGCCACCAGCCCGGCGCTTCGGCGGGAGTGGGGCGGGGAGCTGTTTTTT
CDR3: CATSPALRREWGGELFF

J: TRBJ2-7
D: TRBD1
V: TRBV5-1
size: once
DNA: TGCGCCAGCAGCCCGGCCGGGGACAGGGGTAGAGAGCAGTACTTC
CDR3: CASSPAGDRGREQYF

J: TRBJ2-3
D: -
V: TRBV27
size: -
DNA: TGTGCCAGCAGTTTATCCAACAGGGACACGCAGTATTTT
CDR3: CASSLSNRDTQYF

J: TRBJ1-1
D: -
V: TRBV27
size: -
DNA: TGTGCCAGCAGTTTATTTGGGGGTGAAGACACTGAAGCTTTCTTT
CDR3: CASSLFGGEDTEAFF

J: TRBJ1-5
D: -
V: TRBV6-5
size: -
DNA: TGTGCCAGCAGTCCCGACAGAGCTTTAAATCAGCCCCAGCATTTT
CDR3: CASSPDRALNQPQHF